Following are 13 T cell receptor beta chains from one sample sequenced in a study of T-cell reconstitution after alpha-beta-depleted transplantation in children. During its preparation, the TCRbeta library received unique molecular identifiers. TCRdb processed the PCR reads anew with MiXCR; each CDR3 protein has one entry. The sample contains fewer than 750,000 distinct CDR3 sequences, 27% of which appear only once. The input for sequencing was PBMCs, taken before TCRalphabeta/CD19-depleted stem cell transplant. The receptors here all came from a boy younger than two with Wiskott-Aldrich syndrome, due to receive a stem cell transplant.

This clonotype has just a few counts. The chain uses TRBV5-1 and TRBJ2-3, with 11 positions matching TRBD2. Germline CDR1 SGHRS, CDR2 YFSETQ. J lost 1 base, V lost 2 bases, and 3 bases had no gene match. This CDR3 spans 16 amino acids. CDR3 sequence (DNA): TGCGCCAGCAGCTTACTAGCGGGAGTCCGCACAGATACGCAGTATTTT. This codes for CASSLLAGVRTDTQYF.

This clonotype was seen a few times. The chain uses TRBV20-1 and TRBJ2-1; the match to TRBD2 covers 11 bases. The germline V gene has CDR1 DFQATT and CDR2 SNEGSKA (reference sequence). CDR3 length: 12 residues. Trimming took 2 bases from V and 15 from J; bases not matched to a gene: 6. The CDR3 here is CSARTSGSEWFF. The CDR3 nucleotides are TGCAGTGCTAGAACTAGCGGGAGTGAGTGGTTCTTC.

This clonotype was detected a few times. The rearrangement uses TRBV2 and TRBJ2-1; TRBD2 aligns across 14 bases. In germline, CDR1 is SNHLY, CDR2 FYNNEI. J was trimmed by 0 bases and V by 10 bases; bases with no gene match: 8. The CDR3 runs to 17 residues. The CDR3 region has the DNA TGTGCCATCGGGGGACTAGCGGGAGTCAGCTCCTACAATGAGCAGTTCTTC. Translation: CAIGGLAGVSSYNEQFF.

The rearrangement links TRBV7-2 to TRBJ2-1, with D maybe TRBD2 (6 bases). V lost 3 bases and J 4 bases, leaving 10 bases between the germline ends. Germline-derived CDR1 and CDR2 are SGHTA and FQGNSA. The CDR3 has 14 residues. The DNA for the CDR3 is TGTGCCAGCAGCTTTGCTAGCGTTTACAATGAGCAGTTCTTC. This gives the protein CASSFASVYNEQFF.

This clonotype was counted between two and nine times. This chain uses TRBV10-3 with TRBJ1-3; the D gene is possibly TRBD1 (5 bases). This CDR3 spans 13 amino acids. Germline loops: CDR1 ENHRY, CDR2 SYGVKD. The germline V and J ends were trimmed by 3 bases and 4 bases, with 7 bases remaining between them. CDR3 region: CAISETGGNTIYF. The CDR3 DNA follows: TGTGCCATCAGTGAAACAGGCGGAAACACCATATATTTT.

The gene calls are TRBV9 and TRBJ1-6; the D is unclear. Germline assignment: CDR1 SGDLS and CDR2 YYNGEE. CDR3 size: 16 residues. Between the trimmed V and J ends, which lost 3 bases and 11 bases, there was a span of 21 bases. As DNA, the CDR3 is TGTGCCAGCAGCGCATCTATGGACGGTGGCGGGGCACCCCTCCACTTT. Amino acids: CASSASMDGGGAPLHF.

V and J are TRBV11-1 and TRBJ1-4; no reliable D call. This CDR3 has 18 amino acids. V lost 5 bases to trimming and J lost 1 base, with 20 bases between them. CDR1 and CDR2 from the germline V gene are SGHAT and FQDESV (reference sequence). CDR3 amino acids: CASSPGVWTDETNEKLFF. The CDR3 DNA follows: TGTGCCAGCAGCCCCGGGGTGTGGACTGATGAAACTAATGAAAAACTGTTTTTT.

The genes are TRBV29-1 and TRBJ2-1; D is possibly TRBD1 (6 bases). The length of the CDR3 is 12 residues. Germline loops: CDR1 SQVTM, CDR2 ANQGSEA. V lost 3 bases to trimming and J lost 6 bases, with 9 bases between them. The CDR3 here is CSVERGSNEQFF. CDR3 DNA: TGCAGCGTTGAGAGGGGGTCCAATGAGCAGTTCTTC.

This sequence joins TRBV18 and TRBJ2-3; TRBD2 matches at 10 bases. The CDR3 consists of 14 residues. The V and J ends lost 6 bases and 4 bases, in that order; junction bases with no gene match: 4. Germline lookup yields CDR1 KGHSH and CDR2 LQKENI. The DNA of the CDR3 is TGTGCCAGCTCTCCCCTAGCGGGAGCAGATACGCAGTATTTT. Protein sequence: CASSPLAGADTQYF. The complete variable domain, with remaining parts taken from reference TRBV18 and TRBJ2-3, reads NAGVMQNPRHLVRRRGQEARLRCSPMKGHSHVYWYRQLPEEGLKFMVYLQKENIIDESGMPKERFSAEFPKEGPSILRIQQVVRGDSAAYFCASSPLAGADTQYFGPGTRLTVL.

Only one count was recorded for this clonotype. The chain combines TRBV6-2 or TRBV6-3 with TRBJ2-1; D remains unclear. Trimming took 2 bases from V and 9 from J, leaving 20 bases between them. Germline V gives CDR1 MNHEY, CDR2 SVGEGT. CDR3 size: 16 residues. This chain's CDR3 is CASSYEVVRAKGEQFF. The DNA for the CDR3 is TGTGCCAGCAGTTACGAGGTAGTCCGGGCAAAGGGTGAGCAGTTCTTC.

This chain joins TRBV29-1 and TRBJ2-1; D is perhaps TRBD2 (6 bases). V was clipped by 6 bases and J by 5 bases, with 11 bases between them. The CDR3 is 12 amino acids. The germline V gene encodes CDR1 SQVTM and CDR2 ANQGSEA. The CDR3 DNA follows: TGCAGCGTCACGGGAGTTGACAATGAGCAGTTCTTC. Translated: CSVTGVDNEQFF.

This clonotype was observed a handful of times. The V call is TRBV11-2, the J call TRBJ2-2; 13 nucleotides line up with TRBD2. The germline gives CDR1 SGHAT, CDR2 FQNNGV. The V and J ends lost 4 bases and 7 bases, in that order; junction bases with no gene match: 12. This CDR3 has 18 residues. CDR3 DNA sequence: TGTGCCAGCAGCTCGCGCGGACTAGCGGGAGCTTTGGGCGGGGAGCTGTTTTTT. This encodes CASSSRGLAGALGGELFF.

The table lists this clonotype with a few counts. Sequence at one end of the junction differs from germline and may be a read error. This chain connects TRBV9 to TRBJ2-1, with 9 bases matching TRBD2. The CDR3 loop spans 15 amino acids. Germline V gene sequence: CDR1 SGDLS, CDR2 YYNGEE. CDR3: CASSVTSGTYNEQFF. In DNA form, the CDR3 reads TGCGCCAGCAGCGTGACTAGCGGTACCTACAATGAGCAGTTCTTC.